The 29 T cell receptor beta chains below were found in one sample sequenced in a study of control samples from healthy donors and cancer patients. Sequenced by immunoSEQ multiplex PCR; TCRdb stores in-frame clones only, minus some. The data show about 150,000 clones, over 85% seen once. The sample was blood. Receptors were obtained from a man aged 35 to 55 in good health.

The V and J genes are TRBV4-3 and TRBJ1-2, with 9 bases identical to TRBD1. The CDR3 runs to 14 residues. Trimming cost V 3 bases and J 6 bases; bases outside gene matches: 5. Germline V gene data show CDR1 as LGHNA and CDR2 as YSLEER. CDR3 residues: CASSHRTGVDGYTF. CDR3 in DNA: TGCGCCAGCAGCCATAGGACAGGGGTGGATGGCTACACCTTC.

The CDR3 is CASSPSGQGSTGELFF. CDR3 nucleotide sequence: TGTGCCAGCTCACCCTCTGGGCAGGGGAGTACCGGGGAGCTGTTTTTT. The chain couples TRBV18 to TRBJ1-3; D is perhaps TRBD1 (6 bases). Matching the DNA end better, TRBJ2-2 makes the J call doubtful. CDR1 and CDR2 (germline): KGHSH, LQKENI. This CDR3 has 16 residues.

The CDR3 reads CASSLEGTGINSPLHF. CDR3 nucleotides: TGCGCCAGCAGCTTGGAAGGGACAGGGATCAATTCACCCCTCCACTTT. V is TRBV5-1 and J is TRBJ1-6, with 9 bases identical to TRBD1. The germline gives CDR1 SGHRS, CDR2 YFSETQ. V dropped 0 bases and J dropped 7; count of bases not matched to a gene: 5. The length of the CDR3 is 16 residues.

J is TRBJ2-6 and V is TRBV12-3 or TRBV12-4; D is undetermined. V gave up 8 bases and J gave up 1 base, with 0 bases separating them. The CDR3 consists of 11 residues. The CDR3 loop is CASSGANVLTF. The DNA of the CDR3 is TGTGCCAGCTCTGGGGCCAACGTCCTGACTTTC.

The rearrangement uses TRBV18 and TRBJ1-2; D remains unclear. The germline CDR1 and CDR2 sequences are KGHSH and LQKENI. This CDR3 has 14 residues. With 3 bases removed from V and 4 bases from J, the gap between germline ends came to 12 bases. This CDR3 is CASSPPGLRYGYTF. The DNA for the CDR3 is TGTGCCAGCTCACCCCCGGGTTTGCGCTATGGCTACACCTTC.

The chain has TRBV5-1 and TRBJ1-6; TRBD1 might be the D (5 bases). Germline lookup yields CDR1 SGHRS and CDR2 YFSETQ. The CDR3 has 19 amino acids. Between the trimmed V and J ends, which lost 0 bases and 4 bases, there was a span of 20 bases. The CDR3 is CASSLEGALTPWYNSPLHF. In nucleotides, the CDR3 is TGCGCCAGCAGCTTGGAAGGGGCTCTAACCCCTTGGTATAATTCACCCCTCCACTTT.

The CDR3 DNA is TGTGCTAGTGGGCGAGATCGGATATCGGATGGCTACACCTTC. This encodes CASGRDRISDGYTF. The V gene is TRBV12-5, the J gene TRBJ1-2; D is ambiguous. The V gene's germline CDR1 is LGHNT and CDR2 FRNRAP. The CDR3 totals 14 residues. V lost 6 bases to trimming and J lost 6 bases, with 17 bases between them.

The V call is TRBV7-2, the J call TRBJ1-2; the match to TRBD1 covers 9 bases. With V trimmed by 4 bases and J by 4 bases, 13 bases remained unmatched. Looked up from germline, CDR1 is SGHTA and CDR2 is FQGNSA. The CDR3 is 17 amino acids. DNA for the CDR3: TGTGCCAGCAGCTCATATAACACAGGGGGCTGGGGCTATGGCTACACCTTC. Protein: CASSSYNTGGWGYGYTF.

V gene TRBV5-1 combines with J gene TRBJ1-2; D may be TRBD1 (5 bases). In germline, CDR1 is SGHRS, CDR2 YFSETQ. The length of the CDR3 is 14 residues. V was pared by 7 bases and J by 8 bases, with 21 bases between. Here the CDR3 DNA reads TGCGCCAGCGGCCCTGGAAGTGGGGCGGGAGGCTACACCTTC. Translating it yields CASGPGSGAGGYTF.

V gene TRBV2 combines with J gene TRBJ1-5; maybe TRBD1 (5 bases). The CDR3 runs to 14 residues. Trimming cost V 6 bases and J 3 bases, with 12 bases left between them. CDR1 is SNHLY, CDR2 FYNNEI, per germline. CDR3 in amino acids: CASSGDRNNQPQHF. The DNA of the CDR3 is TGTGCCAGCAGCGGTGACAGAAACAATCAGCCCCAGCATTTT.

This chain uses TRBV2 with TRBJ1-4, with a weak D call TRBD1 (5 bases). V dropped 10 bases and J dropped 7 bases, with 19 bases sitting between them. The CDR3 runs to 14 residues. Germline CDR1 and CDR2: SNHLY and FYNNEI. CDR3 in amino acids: CATLPGGVGEKLFF. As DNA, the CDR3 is TGTGCCACCCTCCCCGGGGGGGTGGGTGAAAAACTGTTTTTT.

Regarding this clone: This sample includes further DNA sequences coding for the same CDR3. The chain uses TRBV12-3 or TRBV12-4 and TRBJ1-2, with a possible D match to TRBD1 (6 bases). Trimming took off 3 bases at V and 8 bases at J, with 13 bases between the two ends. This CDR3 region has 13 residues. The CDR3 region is CASSFGQGRGYTF. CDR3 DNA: TGTGCCAGCAGTTTTGGCCAGGGGAGAGGCTACACCTTC.

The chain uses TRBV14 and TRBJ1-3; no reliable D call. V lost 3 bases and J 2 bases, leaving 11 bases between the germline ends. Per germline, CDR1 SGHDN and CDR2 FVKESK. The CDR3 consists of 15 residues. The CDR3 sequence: CASSHYSPPGNTIYF. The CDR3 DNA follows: TGTGCCAGCAGCCATTACAGTCCACCTGGAAACACCATATATTTT.

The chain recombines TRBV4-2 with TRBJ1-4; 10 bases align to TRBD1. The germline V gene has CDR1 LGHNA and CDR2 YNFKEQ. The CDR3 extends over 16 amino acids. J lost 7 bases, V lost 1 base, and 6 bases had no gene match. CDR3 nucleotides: TGTGCCAGCAGCCAAGCTGGACAGGGGGGTATTGAAAAACTGTTTTTT. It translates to CASSQAGQGGIEKLFF.

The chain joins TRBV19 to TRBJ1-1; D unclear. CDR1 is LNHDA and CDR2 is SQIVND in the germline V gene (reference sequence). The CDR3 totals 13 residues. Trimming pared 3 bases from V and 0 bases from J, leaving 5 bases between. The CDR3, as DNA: TGTGCCAGTAGTATGAAGCTGAACACTGAAGCTTTCTTT. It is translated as CASSMKLNTEAFF. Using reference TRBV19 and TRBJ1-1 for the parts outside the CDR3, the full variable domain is DGGITQSPKYLFRKEGQNVTLSCEQNLNHDAMYWYRQDPGQGLRLIYYSQIVNDFQKGDIAEGYSVSREKKESFPLTVTSAQKNPTAFYLCASSMKLNTEAFFGQGTRLTVV.

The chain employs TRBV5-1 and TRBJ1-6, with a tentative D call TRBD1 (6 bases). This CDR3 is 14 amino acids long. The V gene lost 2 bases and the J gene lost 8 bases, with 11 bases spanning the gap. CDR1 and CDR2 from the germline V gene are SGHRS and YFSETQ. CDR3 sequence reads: CASSFRGLDSPLHF. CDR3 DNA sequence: TGCGCCAGCAGCTTCAGGGGATTGGATTCACCCCTCCACTTT.

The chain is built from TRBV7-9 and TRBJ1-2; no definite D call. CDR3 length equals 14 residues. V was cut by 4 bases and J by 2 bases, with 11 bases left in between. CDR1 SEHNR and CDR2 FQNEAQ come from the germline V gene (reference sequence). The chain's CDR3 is CASSYGLDNYGYTF. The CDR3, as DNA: TGTGCCAGCAGCTATGGTCTGGACAACTATGGCTACACCTTC.

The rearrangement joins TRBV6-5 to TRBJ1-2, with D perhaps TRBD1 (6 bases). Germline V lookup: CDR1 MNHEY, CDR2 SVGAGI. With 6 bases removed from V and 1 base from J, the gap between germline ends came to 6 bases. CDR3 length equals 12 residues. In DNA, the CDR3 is TGTGCCAGCAGGGACAGTAACTATGGCTACACCTTC. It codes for CASRDSNYGYTF.

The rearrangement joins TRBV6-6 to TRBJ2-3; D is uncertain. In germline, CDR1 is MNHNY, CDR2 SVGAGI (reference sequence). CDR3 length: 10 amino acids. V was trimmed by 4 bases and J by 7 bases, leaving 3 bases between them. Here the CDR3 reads CASSLYTQYF. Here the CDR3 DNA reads TGTGCCAGCAGTTTGTATACGCAGTATTTT.

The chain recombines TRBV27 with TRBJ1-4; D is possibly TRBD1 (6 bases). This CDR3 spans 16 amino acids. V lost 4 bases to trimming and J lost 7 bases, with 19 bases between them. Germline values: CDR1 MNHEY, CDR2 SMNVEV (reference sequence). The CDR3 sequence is CASSSDGLGGFEKLFF. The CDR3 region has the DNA TGTGCCAGCAGTTCAGACGGACTAGGGGGTTTTGAAAAACTGTTTTTT.

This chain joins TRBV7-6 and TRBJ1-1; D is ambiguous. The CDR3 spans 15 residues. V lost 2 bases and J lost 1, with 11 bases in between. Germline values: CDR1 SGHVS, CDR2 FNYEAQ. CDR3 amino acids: CASSLYSLGNTEAFF. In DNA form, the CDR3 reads TGTGCCAGCAGCTTATACAGTCTGGGGAACACTGAAGCTTTCTTT.

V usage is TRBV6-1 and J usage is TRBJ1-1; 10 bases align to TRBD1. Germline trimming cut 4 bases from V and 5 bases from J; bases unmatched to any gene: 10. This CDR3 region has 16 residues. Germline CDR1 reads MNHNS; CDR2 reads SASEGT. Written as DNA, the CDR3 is TGTGCCAGCAGTGGGACAGGGGGAGGTGTTCGGACTGAAGCTTTCTTT. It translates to CASSGTGGGVRTEAFF.

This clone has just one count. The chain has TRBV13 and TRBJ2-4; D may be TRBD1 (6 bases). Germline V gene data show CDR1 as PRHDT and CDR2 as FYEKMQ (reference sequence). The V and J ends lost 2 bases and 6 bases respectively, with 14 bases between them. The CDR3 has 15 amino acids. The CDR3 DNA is TGTGCCAGCAGCTTAAGCCCCCGGGACACAAACATTCAGTACTTC. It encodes CASSLSPRDTNIQYF.

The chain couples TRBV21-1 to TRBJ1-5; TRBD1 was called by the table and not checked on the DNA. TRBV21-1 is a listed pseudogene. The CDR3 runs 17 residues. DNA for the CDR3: TGTGCCAGCAGCACGGTGATGGGACAGGGTAACAATCAGCCCCAGCATTTT. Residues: CASSTVMGQGNNQPQHF.

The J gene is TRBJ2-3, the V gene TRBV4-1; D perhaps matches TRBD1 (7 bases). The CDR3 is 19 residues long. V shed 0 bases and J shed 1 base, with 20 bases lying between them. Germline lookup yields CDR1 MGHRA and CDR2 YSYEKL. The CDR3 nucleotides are TGCGCCAGCAGCCAAGATCAGGGGGGTCTGGCGGCGGGCACAGATACGCAGTATTTT. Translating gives CASSQDQGGLAAGTDTQYF.

The CDR3 DNA sequence: TGTGCCAGCAGTGAAAGTCAGGGTCCGCGATCGCCCCAGCATTTT. This encodes CASSESQGPRSPQHF. The J gene is TRBJ1-5, the V gene TRBV2, with D maybe TRBD1 (5 bases). Germline V lookup: CDR1 SNHLY, CDR2 FYNNEI. This CDR3 comprises 15 residues. Trimming removed 2 bases at V and 9 bases at J, with 17 bases between.

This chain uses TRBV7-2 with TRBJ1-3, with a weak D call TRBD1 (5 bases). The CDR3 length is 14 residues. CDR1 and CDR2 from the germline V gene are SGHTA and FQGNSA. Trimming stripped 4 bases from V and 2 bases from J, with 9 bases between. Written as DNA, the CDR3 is TGTGCCAGCAGCTGGGGGGAGACTGGAAACACCATATATTTT. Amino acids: CASSWGETGNTIYF.

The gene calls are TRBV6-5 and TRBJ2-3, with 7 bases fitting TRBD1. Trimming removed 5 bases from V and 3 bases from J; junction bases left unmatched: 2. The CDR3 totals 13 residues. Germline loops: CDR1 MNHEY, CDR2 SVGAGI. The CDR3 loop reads CASSLQGTDTQYF. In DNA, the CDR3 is TGTGCCAGCAGTCTACAGGGGACAGATACGCAGTATTTT.

The CDR3 sequence is CASSNRGGYEQYF. The CDR3 DNA follows: TGTGCCAGCTCAAACAGGGGCGGCTACGAGCAGTACTTC. The chain joins TRBV18 to TRBJ2-7, with 7 bases fitting TRBD1. Looked up from germline, CDR1 is KGHSH and CDR2 is LQKENI. There are 13 residues in the CDR3. The junction had 4 bases not matched to a gene; V was cut back by 5 bases and J by 3 bases. Full variable domain (outside the CDR3, taken from reference TRBV18 and TRBJ2-7): NAGVMQNPRHLVRRRGQEARLRCSPMKGHSHVYWYRQLPEEGLKFMVYLQKENIIDESGMPKERFSAEFPKEGPSILRIQQVVRGDSAAYFCASSNRGGYEQYFGPGTRLTVT.